Shown below are 2 T cell receptor beta chains from a single sample sequenced in a study of CD8 T cells in Susac syndrome (dated by TCRdb to about 2019). Library preparation was by the immunoSEQ multiplex PCR assay. RNA was extracted using the RNeasy kit, and roughly 0.5 to 1 microgram was reverse transcribed with random hexamers. The public sequencing data were trimmed at Q25 with fastp and processed into clonotypes with MiXCR by TCRdb, which kept only in-frame beta chains. Identical CDR3 protein sequences are pooled into one entry, listed with their most common genes and DNA. This sample lists some 220,000 distinct CDR3 sequences; 95% were detected once. The ten largest clones take up 0.095% of the sample. The sequencing sample was made of CD4+ T cells from PBMCs. The receptors stem from a human donor with multiple sclerosis.

In DNA form, the CDR3 reads TGCGCCAGCCTAGCGGTTGTCACCGGGGAGCTGTTTTTT. It codes for CASLAVVTGELFF. The V call is TRBV5-1, the J call TRBJ2-2; TRBD2 matches at 7 bases. V was clipped by 7 bases and J by 4 bases; unmatched bases: 4. The CDR3 covers 13 residues. Germline assignment: CDR1 SGHRS and CDR2 YFSETQ.

This chain connects TRBV29-1 to TRBJ2-7, with D possibly TRBD2 on 7 matching bases. Germline values: CDR1 SQVTM, CDR2 ANQGSEA. This CDR3 comprises 13 residues. Between the trimmed V and J ends, which lost 4 bases and 3 bases, there was a span of 13 bases. The CDR3 spells CSVGGGHYYEQYF. CDR3 DNA: TGCAGCGTTGGCGGGGGCCATTACTACGAGCAGTACTTC.